The rows below give T cell receptor beta chains drawn from one sample of a study of regulatory T cells in long-lasting Graves disease. TCRdb re-analysed the multiplex PCR reads in MiXCR, keeping a single row per CDR3 protein. The sample lists some 500,000 distinct CDR3 sequences, about 15% occurring once. These same records also appear under a second study, on T cells in Graves' hyperthyroidism and ophthalmopathy.

The source was peripheral blood mononuclear cells (PBMCs), collected at new diagnosis, from a patient treated with antithyroid drugs. The receptors here all came from a woman between 40 and 65 years old with Graves disease. CDR3s leave out the opening cysteine and the closing phenylalanine or tryptophan. A D gene is named only where the DNA matches it firmly.

D gene,V gene,J gene,CDR3 protein
TRBD2,TRBV12-3/TRBV12-4,TRBJ2-1,ASRISGGVNEQF
NA,TRBV2,TRBJ1-6,ASAGDTGRGSPLH
NA,TRBV12-3/TRBV12-4,TRBJ1-6,ASSYDRTYNSPLH
NA,TRBV7-9,TRBJ2-1,ASSSHFDGSRLYNEQF
TRBD1,TRBV7-9,TRBJ1-2,ASSPGTASGYT
NA,TRBV28,TRBJ1-2,AIYAATDYGYT
NA,TRBV20-1,TRBJ1-2,SAARQDGGYT
NA,TRBV5-8,TRBJ2-6,ASSDSNVLT
NA,TRBV5-1,TRBJ1-2,ASSLAGANYGYT
NA,TRBV12-3/TRBV12-4,TRBJ1-1,ASQLNTEAF
NA,TRBV6-2/TRBV6-3,TRBJ2-1,ASSYRGSLEQF
NA,TRBV7-8,TRBJ2-3,ASSTGQSTDTQY
TRBD2,TRBV19,TRBJ2-3,ASGSGGMGDTQY
TRBD2,TRBV9,TRBJ2-7,ASSVAGGALDEQY
TRBD1,TRBV29-1,TRBJ2-7,SVEWGQNYEQY
NA,TRBV3-1,TRBJ1-1,ASSQGVTVSNTEAF
NA,TRBV18,TRBJ2-7,ASSPSDKVSSYEQY
TRBD1,TRBV4-1,TRBJ2-3,ASSQGQSTDTQY
NA,TRBV27,TRBJ2-6,ASSLRGQFISGANVLT
TRBD1,TRBV2,TRBJ2-7,ASTAWGTGSEQY
TRBD1,TRBV24-1,TRBJ2-2,ATSGGTGNTGELF
NA,TRBV5-6,TRBJ2-1,ASSLGSNSYNEQF
NA,TRBV28,TRBJ2-7,ASSNRGSPYEQY
TRBD1,TRBV19,TRBJ2-1,ASSIGAGGWNEQF
NA,TRBV6-5,TRBJ2-1,ASSYSSSPGSSYNEQF
NA,TRBV7-8,TRBJ2-7,ASRSTYYEQY
NA,TRBV5-8,TRBJ1-2,ASSLAVGTTNYGYT
NA,TRBV12-3/TRBV12-4,TRBJ1-1,ASSYLGEGAF
TRBD1,TRBV5-1,TRBJ2-1,ASSRDRGSNEQF
TRBD2,TRBV3-1,TRBJ2-7,ATSAGTSGSYEQY
NA,TRBV29-1,TRBJ2-1,SVVRGRVDSYNEQF
TRBD1,TRBV29-1,TRBJ1-1,SVDDRGNTEAF
NA,TRBV12-3/TRBV12-4,TRBJ1-5,ASSPGVGVNQPQH
NA,TRBV6-1,TRBJ1-5,ASRGGYQPQH
NA,TRBV2,TRBJ1-5,ASRYGGPQH
TRBD2,TRBV30,TRBJ2-7,AWSVSPGRGRYEQY
NA,TRBV6-1,TRBJ1-2,ASSNPQTSNYGYT
NA,TRBV19,TRBJ1-5,ASTYTERDQPQH
NA,TRBV10-2,TRBJ2-5,ASSVQVLQETQY
TRBD1,TRBV6-5,TRBJ1-1,ASSWSGDRDHPEAF
NA,TRBV15,TRBJ2-2,ATSRGGTNTGELF